The sequence of this T cell receptor beta chain was determined in a study of CD8+ T cells in alopecia areata. Overall study: Graft recipients were roughly 7-11-week-old female C3H/HeJ mice, and donor skin originated from roughly 6-13-month-old C3H/HeJ mice with spontaneous alopecia.

RNA was extracted and reverse transcribed into cDNA as the sequencing template. Libraries were prepared by immunoSEQ multiplex PCR; TCRdb keeps only in-frame clonotypes and omits some of them. The repertoire consists of 270,000 or so clones, none detected only once. Cutaneous lymph nodes were pooled and cells sorted by CD4, CD8alpha, NKG2D, NKG2ACE and more. The CDR3 loop spans 14 amino acids. Germline loops: CDR1 LGHNA, CDR2 YNLKQL (reference sequence). V shed 5 bases and J 3 bases; nucleotides not matched to a gene: 3. Study findings and constraints: There were also resident alphabeta T cells of normal skin sequenced in scalp samples. For lesional scalp, especially alopecia totalis/universalis, clonality was higher than in normal scalp.

Concerning this clone itself: Its antigen remains unknown. Mouse gene names and germline throughout. The read is 4 residues too short to cover the CDR3 end, so that end is filled in from the germline J gene.

The sample was CD4+ T cells sorted from a lymph node. V gene TRBV5 combines with J gene TRBJ2-5; 9 nucleotides align to TRBD1. This TCR was recovered from a C3H/HeJ mouse with alopecia areata. Mice of this strain are of MHC haplotype H2-k. CDR3 bases read: TGTGCCAGCAGCAAGGGACAGGGACAAGAC. Its protein product is CASSKGQGQD. The whole CDR3 is CASSKGQGQDTQYF.